This T cell receptor (beta chain) came from a study of T-cell memory formation after mild COVID-19. This CDR3 contains 13 residues. Germline-derived CDR1 and CDR2 are DFQATT and SNEGSKA (reference sequence). Deletions cut 6 bases from V and 7 bases from J, with 19 bases between. Using its own MiXCR run on the 5' RACE reads, TCRdb lists one record per CDR3 protein. The sample records 450,000 to 700,000 distinct CDR3 sequences, about a sixth being singletons. The chain joins TRBV20-1 to TRBJ2-7; a possible D gene is TRBD2 (5 bases). The receptor's source is an adult woman who had mild COVID-19 (a few samples of this study predate the infection). Cell type and time point are not known. Input material: PBMCs or a T cell subset sorted from them (not recorded which). Here the CDR3 reads CSATRGTYGEQYF. CDR3 coding DNA: TGCAGTGCCACACGGGGTACCTACGGGGAGCAGTACTTC.